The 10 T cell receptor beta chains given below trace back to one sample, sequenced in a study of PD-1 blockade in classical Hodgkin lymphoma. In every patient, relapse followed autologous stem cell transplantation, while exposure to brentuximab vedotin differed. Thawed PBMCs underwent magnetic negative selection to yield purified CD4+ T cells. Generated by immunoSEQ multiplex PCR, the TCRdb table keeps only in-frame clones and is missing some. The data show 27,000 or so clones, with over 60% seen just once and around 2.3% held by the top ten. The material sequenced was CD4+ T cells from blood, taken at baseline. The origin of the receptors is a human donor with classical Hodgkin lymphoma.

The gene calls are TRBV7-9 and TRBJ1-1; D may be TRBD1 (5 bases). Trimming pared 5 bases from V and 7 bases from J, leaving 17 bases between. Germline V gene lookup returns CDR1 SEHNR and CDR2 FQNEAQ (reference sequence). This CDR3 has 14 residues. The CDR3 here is CASSPTSWGGEAFF. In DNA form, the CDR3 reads TGTGCCAGCAGCCCTACGAGCTGGGGCGGTGAAGCTTTCTTT.

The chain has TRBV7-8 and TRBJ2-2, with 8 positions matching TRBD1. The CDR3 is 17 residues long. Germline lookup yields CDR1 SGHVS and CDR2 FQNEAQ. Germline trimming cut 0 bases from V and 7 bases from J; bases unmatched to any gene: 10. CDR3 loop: CASSLALDRERSGELFF. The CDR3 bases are TGTGCCAGCAGCTTAGCCCTGGACAGGGAGAGGAGCGGGGAGCTGTTTTTT.

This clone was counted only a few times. In nucleotides, the CDR3 is TGTGCCAGCAGCTTCGTCGGCGGTCAAGAGACCCAGTACTTC. Its translation is CASSFVGGQETQYF. This chain uses TRBV5-4 with TRBJ2-5, with D unclear. The V gene lost 2 bases and the J gene lost 2 bases, with 10 bases spanning the gap. The CDR3 consists of 14 residues. Germline V gene sequence: CDR1 SGHNT, CDR2 YYREEE (reference sequence).

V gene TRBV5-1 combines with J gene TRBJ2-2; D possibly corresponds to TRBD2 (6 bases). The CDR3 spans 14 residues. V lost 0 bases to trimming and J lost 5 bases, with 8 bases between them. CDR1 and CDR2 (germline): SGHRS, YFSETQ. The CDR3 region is CASSLEGRTGELFF. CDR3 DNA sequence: TGCGCCAGCAGCTTGGAAGGGAGGACCGGGGAGCTGTTTTTT.

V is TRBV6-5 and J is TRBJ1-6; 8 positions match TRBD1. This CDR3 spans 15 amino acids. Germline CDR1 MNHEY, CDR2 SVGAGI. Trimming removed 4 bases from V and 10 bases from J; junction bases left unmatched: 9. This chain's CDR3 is CASSSMQGARSPLHF. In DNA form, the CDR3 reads TGTGCCAGCAGTTCCATGCAGGGGGCGAGGTCACCCCTCCACTTT.

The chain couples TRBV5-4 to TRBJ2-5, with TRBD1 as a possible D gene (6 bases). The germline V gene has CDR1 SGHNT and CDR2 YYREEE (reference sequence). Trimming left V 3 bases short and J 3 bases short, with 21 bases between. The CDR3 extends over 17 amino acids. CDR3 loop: CASSSYRAGVKKETQYF. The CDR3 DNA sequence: TGTGCCAGCAGCTCCTACAGGGCTGGGGTAAAGAAAGAGACCCAGTACTTC.

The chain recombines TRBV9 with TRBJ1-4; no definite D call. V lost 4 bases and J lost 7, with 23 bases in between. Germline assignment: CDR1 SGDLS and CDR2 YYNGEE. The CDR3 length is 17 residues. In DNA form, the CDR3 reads TGTGCCAGCAGCCCCCGGCCGGGAAGGATACCGGGTGAAAAACTGTTTTTT. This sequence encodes CASSPRPGRIPGEKLFF.

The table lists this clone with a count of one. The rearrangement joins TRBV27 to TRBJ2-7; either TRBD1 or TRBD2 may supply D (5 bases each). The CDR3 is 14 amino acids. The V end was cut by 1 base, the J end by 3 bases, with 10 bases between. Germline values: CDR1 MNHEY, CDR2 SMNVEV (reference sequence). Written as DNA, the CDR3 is TGTGCCAGCAGTTTATTTTGGGGGAACTACGAGCAGTACTTC. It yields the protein CASSLFWGNYEQYF.

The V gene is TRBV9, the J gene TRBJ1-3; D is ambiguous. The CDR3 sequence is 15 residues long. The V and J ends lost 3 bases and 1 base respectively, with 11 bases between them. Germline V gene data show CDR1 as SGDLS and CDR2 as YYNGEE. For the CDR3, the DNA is TGTGCCAGCAGCGCCAACAGACTATCTGGAAACACCATATATTTT. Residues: CASSANRLSGNTIYF.

The chain's CDR3 is CAWSRGENEQFF. The DNA of the CDR3 is TGTGCCTGGAGTCGTGGGGAGAATGAGCAGTTCTTC. J is TRBJ2-1 and V is TRBV30; D is perhaps TRBD2 (5 bases). V was shortened by 2 bases and J by 7 bases, with 9 bases between the two germline ends. CDR1 is GTSNPN, CDR2 SVGIG, per germline (reference sequence). This CDR3 is 12 amino acids long.